One and the same sample provided the 9 T cell receptor beta chains below, sequenced in a study of blood T cell repertoires in COVID-19. Some clones are missing from TCRdb's copy, which holds only in-frame ones; the method was immunoSEQ multiplex PCR. The profile covers some 400,000 clones, with more than 75% appearing a single time and about 2.1% taken by the ten largest. Input material: peripheral blood. The origin of the receptors is a woman aged 55-70 years with COVID-19, enrolled during active disease.

This chain connects TRBV7-8 to TRBJ1-1; D may be TRBD1 (6 bases). The CDR3 totals 12 residues. Trimming pared 4 bases from V and 5 bases from J, leaving 8 bases between. Germline assignment: CDR1 SGHVS and CDR2 FQNEAQ. CDR3: CASSSDRTEAFF. In DNA form, the CDR3 reads TGTGCCAGCAGCTCCGACAGGACTGAAGCTTTCTTT.

The chain employs TRBV20-1 and TRBJ2-7; D possibly corresponds to TRBD1 (6 bases). Germline lookup yields CDR1 DFQATT and CDR2 SNEGSKA (reference sequence). Deletions cut 5 bases from V and 7 bases from J, with 12 bases between. The CDR3 consists of 11 residues. The CDR3 protein is CSADERGEQYF. The CDR3 DNA is TGCAGTGCTGATGAAAGGGGGGAGCAGTACTTC.

The rearrangement links TRBV30 to TRBJ1-2, with D possibly TRBD1 on 5 matching bases. CDR1 is GTSNPN and CDR2 is SVGIG in the germline V gene (reference sequence). This CDR3 has 12 amino acids. V was shortened by 3 bases and J by 7 bases, with 12 bases between the two germline ends. This CDR3 reads CAWRIGAGGYTF. The CDR3 bases are TGTGCCTGGAGGATTGGGGCAGGTGGCTACACCTTC.

V gene TRBV5-4 combines with J gene TRBJ1-3, with TRBD1 matching over 8 bases. Per the germline V gene, CDR1 is SGHNT and CDR2 is YYREEE (reference sequence). Trimming cost V 4 bases and J 0 bases; bases outside gene matches: 9. This CDR3 comprises 17 residues. CDR3 amino acids: CASSPGQAPRSGNTIYF. As DNA, the CDR3 is TGTGCCAGCAGCCCGGGACAGGCTCCTCGCTCTGGAAACACCATATATTTT.

This clone has just a few counts. This chain uses TRBV6-5 with TRBJ2-3; D possibly corresponds to TRBD1 (5 bases). V was clipped by 0 bases and J by 3 bases, with 7 bases between them. This CDR3 has 14 amino acids. Germline V gene lookup returns CDR1 MNHEY and CDR2 SVGAGI. The CDR3 is CASSYSGPTDTQYF. CDR3 sequence (DNA): TGTGCCAGCAGTTACTCGGGGCCAACAGATACGCAGTATTTT.

The gene calls are TRBV28 and TRBJ2-3; D ambiguous. The V end lost 4 bases, the J end lost 6 bases, and 8 bases lay between the germline ends. Germline CDR1 MDHEN, CDR2 SYDVKM. The CDR3 sequence is 12 residues long. CDR3 DNA: TGTGCCAGCAGTTCCTCGTCGGATACGCAGTATTTT. As protein: CASSSSSDTQYF.

The V gene is TRBV12-3 or TRBV12-4, the J gene TRBJ1-1, with D perhaps matching TRBD1 (6 bases). The CDR3 covers 12 residues. V dropped 8 bases and J dropped 10 bases, with 17 bases sitting between them. CDR3 residues: CASHSGVGGAFF. The DNA for the CDR3 is TGTGCCAGCCACTCAGGGGTCGGCGGAGCTTTCTTT.

The rearrangement uses TRBV3-1 (or the pseudogene TRBV3-2) and TRBJ1-2; the D gene is possibly TRBD1 (6 bases). V was pared by 0 bases and J by 4 bases, with 12 bases between. There are 15 residues in the CDR3. Germline CDR1 LGHDT, CDR2 YNNKEL (reference sequence). The DNA for the CDR3 is TGTGCCAGCAGCCAAGAGCCCGCAGGGGCCTATGGCTACACCTTC. It yields the protein CASSQEPAGAYGYTF.

The chain is built from TRBV11-2 and TRBJ1-6, with D hard to call. CDR1 and CDR2 (germline): SGHAT, FQNNGV. The CDR3 has 15 residues. V was pared by 6 bases and J by 0 bases, with 9 bases between. CDR3 in amino acids: CASRSASSYNSPLHF. The CDR3 DNA reads TGTGCCAGCAGGTCTGCGAGCTCCTATAATTCACCCCTCCACTTT.